This TCR beta chain emerged from a study of tumor-infiltrating lymphocytes in primary liver carcinoma. Study as a whole: Patients included men and women of 30 to 69 years. Sample counts of productive TCRbeta reads spanned roughly 3.5 to 7.5 million; these counts were similar across tissue types. Whole-study findings and limits: A small share of top clones, only about 8-25%, was found in all five tumor regions.

Starting from around 510 ng of total RNA, TCR beta cDNA was produced with a primer in the constant region. Slightly modified ARM-PCR served as the procedure for the TCR beta libraries. These libraries came from three rounds of nested multiplex PCR. TRBV1-TRBV30 forward primers and a C-beta reverse primer were used in the first two PCR rounds, which each ran for approximately 11 cycles. TCRdb recomputed calls from the multiplex PCR reads with MiXCR, one row per CDR3 protein. Here the sample spans 99,000 or so distinct CDR3 sequences, about three quarters being singletons. The CDR3 length is 15 residues. Investigators took RNA and DNA out together from roughly 21-30 mg of unsorted bulk tissue. Points on this clonotype: Its antigen is not known. A read error may account for a junction end that differs from germline.

The sample taken for sequencing was liver tumor tissue from sampling region 5. This sample's subset: tumor region T5, tumor centre. The V gene is TRBV12-3 or TRBV12-4, the J gene TRBJ2-2; either TRBD1 or TRBD2 may supply D (6 bases each). This receptor was obtained from a woman aged 55-69 years with primary liver carcinoma and hepatitis B virus infection. CDR3 sequence (DNA): TGTCCCAGCAGTGTTCGGAAGGGGGGCACCGGGGACCTGTTTTTT. Amino acid sequence: CPSSVRKGGTGDLFF.